This TCR beta chain originates from a study of vaccination and CD4 T cells after COVID-19 (dated by TCRdb to 2021 to 2024). At the level of the whole study: Six males and four females were included in the convalescent cohort, with two Hispanic individuals, seven Caucasians, two Asians and one multiracial person represented. Post-COVID blood samples from convalescent patients were collected a median of around 100 days after diagnosis, with a range of roughly 30 to 170 days. Each participant got two doses of either the Pfizer-BioNTech BNT162b2 vaccine (n=8) or the Moderna mRNA-1273 vaccine (n=2). Post-vaccine blood samples were obtained a median of around 74 days after the second vaccine dose, with a range of 14 to 241 days. For stimulating the cultures, overlapping spike peptide pools were used, derived from SARS-CoV-2 as well as from the common cold coronaviruses HCoV-NL63, HCoV-OC43 and HCoV-229E. An earlier paper using these donors assessed, at the TCR clonotype level, memory CD4+ T cell crossreactivity between SARS-CoV-2 and common cold coronavirus spike proteins. In control cultures, a CEFX viral epitope pool was used as positive control, an HIV-1 Nef peptide pool was used as negative control, or no peptide was added. In under twelve COVID-19 convalescent patients and a handful of infection-naive healthy vaccine recipients, researchers compared the spike-specific CD4+ TCR repertoire from before mRNA vaccination with the repertoire from after.

The library was produced with PCR. At the Johns Hopkins FTIC core, DNA from the cultured CD4+ T cells underwent TCR sequencing with the Oncomine TCR Beta short-read assay. The QIAamp micro DNA kit was used to extract genomic DNA from the cultured CD4+ T cells. Oncomine TCR Beta libraries from cultured CD4+ T cells were pooled with unique dual indexes and sequenced on an Illumina iSeq 100. Concerning the study's data processing: Non-productive sequences were removed, and CDR3s not starting with C, not ending with F or W, or shorter than 7 amino acids were discarded. Antigen-specific clonotypes were identified using the MANAFEST web application through comparison of peptide-stimulated wells with reference and other culture wells. To be called positive, a clone needed an FDR below 0.05, an odds ratio above 5, and a productive frequency above 0.1% in at least two of three replicate wells. Cross-reactive clonotypes were defined as significantly expanded in both SARS-CoV-2 spike wells and at least one common cold coronavirus spike condition. Using R version 3.6.1, CDR3 homology was evaluated through Levenshtein distances (stringdist) along with unrooted phylogenetic trees (ape). TCRdb cleaned the public reads at Q25 with fastp, built clones with MiXCR and kept in-frame beta chains. CDR3 protein duplicates are merged, each entry listing the most common genes and DNA. These V and J calls rely on TCRdb rather than the paper's analysis. Within this sample are about 7,800 distinct CDR3 sequences, with around 40% of them counted one time only. The top ten hold around 37% of the sample.

This clonotype was counted a few times. Its antigen remains undetermined. Base quality data are lacking; no much larger clone is found one base away. The trim is 0 bases for V and 13 bases for J, with a gap of 10 bases between the germline ends. CDR1 is given as SEHNR and CDR2 as FQNEAQ, both from the germline V gene (reference sequence). CDR3 length: 13 amino acids, cysteine to phenylalanine. Kept here is only the CDR3 DNA, which spans 39 bases and is read in frame from base 1. In light of the paper, this sample's treatment or condition label describes: roughly 11-day PBMC culture with coronavirus spike peptide pools or control peptides (ViraFEST assay). CD4+ T cells from unexposed donors were collected before the COVID-19 pandemic (2011-2018). To expand antigen-specific T cells with peptide pools and then pick out the expanded clonotypes through TCR sequencing, the study relied on the ViraFEST assay. Roughly 2 million PBMCs per well were cultured in IMDM with roughly 5.5% human AB serum and 9 to 10 IU/ml IL-2, plus 10 ug/ml peptide pools. On days 3 and 7, half of the culture medium was replaced with fresh IL-2-containing medium. CD4+ T cells were isolated after roughly 9 days of culture through negative selection using the EasySep CD4+ T cell isolation kit. As cell numbers permitted, CD4+ T cells from unexposed donors were tested for reactivity to SARS-CoV-2 S and N and to four common cold coronavirus spike pools. Ficoll-Paque Plus gradient centrifugation was used to isolate PBMCs from whole blood, and the isolated PBMCs were then either used fresh or cryopreserved at -140C. Each culture condition was generally run in triplicate wells. The leukapheresis product for the unexposed donors was obtained through commercial purchase.

Summary of the overall study and its limitations: The median count of SARS-CoV-2-reactive clonotypes went up from 20 to 25 after infection to 38 after vaccination, although the change was not significant. In convalescent patients, nearly all vaccine-specific clones (304 of 307) were found to be mono-reactive for SARS-CoV-2 spike rather than cross-reactive with common cold coronaviruses. The study included relatively few convalescent patients and did not analyze early timepoints after natural infection. Among convalescent patients, a median about 86% of the SARS-CoV-2-reactive clones seen after vaccination appeared only after vaccination, which suggests priming specific to the vaccine.

The sample comprised CD4+ T cells from blood, cultured in vitro. The chain is encoded by TRBV7-9 joined to TRBJ1-6, with the D gene uncertain. The TCR sequence derives from a human donor in good health. The CDR3 amino acid sequence is: CASSLADPDPLHF. The DNA is as follows: TGTGCCAGCAGCTTAGCCGATCCGGACCCCCTCCACTTT.